Listed below are T cell receptor beta chains from one sample, sequenced in a study of blood T cell repertoires in COVID-19. The assay was immunoSEQ multiplex PCR, and TCRdb's table has in-frame clones only and misses some. The table lists under 300,000 clones, approximately 86% of them singletons. The specimen was PBMCs or T cells enriched from blood (not recorded which). All receptors come from a woman in her thirties or forties with acute COVID-19. Each CDR3 is given with its conserved first and last residue. The D gene is left open where the match is weak. Part of the rows lack a size; the others show once, few, many or a class for expanded clones.

v_call	d_call	clone_size	j_call	cdr3_nt	cdr3_aa
TRBV2	TRBD2	.	TRBJ2-2	TGTGCCAGCAGTGAAGGACTAGCGGGAGGGCCTTACACCGGGGAGCTGTTTTTT	CASSEGLAGGPYTGELFF
TRBV12-3/TRBV12-4	.	.	TRBJ2-2	TGTGCCAGCAGAACTCTAGGGGAGCTGTTTTTT	CASRTLGELFF
TRBV7-9	.	.	TRBJ2-3	TGTGCCAGCAGCTCCCCAGGCGGGAGCACAGATACGCAGTATTTT	CASSSPGGSTDTQYF
TRBV19	TRBD2	.	TRBJ2-2	TGTGCCAGTAGTAGACGACTAGCGGGAGTTTCGGGGGAGCTGTTTTTT	CASSRRLAGVSGELFF
TRBV20-1	.	.	TRBJ1-2	TGCAGTGCTAGACCGGGGTTAGGCTACACCTTC	CSARPGLGYTF
TRBV28	.	once	TRBJ1-6	TGTGCCAGCAGTTCCGGACAAGCCAATTCACCCCTCCACTTT	CASSSGQANSPLHF
TRBV5-1	TRBD1	.	TRBJ2-3	TGCGCCAGCAGCTCGGGACAGGGACTCACAGATACGCAGTATTTT	CASSSGQGLTDTQYF
TRBV3-1/TRBV3-2	TRBD1	.	TRBJ2-5	TGTGCCAGCAGCCCGGCGACAGGGGGAGAGGAGACCCAGTACTTC	CASSPATGGEETQYF
TRBV6-5	TRBD2	few	TRBJ2-5	TGTGCCAGCAGCTGGACTAGCCAAGAGACCCAGTACTTC	CASSWTSQETQYF
TRBV30	.	.	TRBJ1-2	TGTGCCTGGAGTACACGACAGAGCATCTATGGCTACACCTTC	CAWSTRQSIYGYTF
TRBV3-1/TRBV3-2	TRBD2	once	TRBJ2-1	TGTGCCAGCAGCCAACCGCAAGCGGGAGGTGCTGAGCAGTTCTTC	CASSQPQAGGAEQFF
TRBV3-1/TRBV3-2	.	once	TRBJ1-5	TGTGCCAGCAGCCAAGGGTCAGATAATCAGCCCCAGCATTTT	CASSQGSDNQPQHF
TRBV5-1	.	.	TRBJ1-1	TGCGCCAGCAGCTTGGGGGTGCAGGGGCTTCCAGCTTTCTTT	CASSLGVQGLPAFF
TRBV19	TRBD1	.	TRBJ1-4	TGTGCCAGTAGAAAGGGACAGGAGCTTGAAAAACTGTTTTTT	CASRKGQELEKLFF
TRBV15	TRBD1	.	TRBJ2-1	TGTGCCACCAGCAGGACCTCGGGACAGAGTGAGCAGTTCTTC	CATSRTSGQSEQFF
TRBV5-1	.	.	TRBJ1-2	TGCGCCAGCAGCTTGGATCAACGGGGCTATGGCTACACCTTC	CASSLDQRGYGYTF
TRBV25-1	TRBD1	once	TRBJ2-1	TGTGCCAGCGACCGGGGACAGGGAGAGGTCGATGAGCAGTTCTTC	CASDRGQGEVDEQFF
TRBV5-1	.	.	TRBJ2-6	TGCGCCAGCAGCCTACCTCCCGGGAGGGGGCAATCCGGGGCCAACGTCCTGACTTTC	CASSLPPGRGQSGANVLTF
TRBV7-2	TRBD2	.	TRBJ2-1	TGTGCCAGCAGCTCGGATAGCGGGAGCGGTTACAATGAGCAGTTCTTC	CASSSDSGSGYNEQFF
TRBV5-1	TRBD2	.	TRBJ2-7	TGCGCCAGCAGAGGCGGGACTAGCGGCTACGAGCAGTACTTC	CASRGGTSGYEQYF
TRBV18	.	once	TRBJ2-1	TGTGCCAGCTCACCAGCGGGCTCCTACAATGAGCAGTTCTTC	CASSPAGSYNEQFF
TRBV6-5	TRBD2	.	TRBJ2-2	TGTGCCAGCACAACTAGCGCGAACACCGGGGAGCTGTTTTTT	CASTTSANTGELFF
TRBV6-1	TRBD1	few	TRBJ2-3	TGTGCCAGCAGTGAAGGGACAGGGAACCCAGATACGCAGTATTTT	CASSEGTGNPDTQYF
TRBV6-5	.	.	TRBJ2-3	TGTGCCAGCAGGCAGACAGGAGGCCGGTCAGATACGCAGTATTTT	CASRQTGGRSDTQYF
TRBV6-2/TRBV6-3	TRBD1	.	TRBJ1-3	TGTGCCAGCAGTTACTCGGGACAGGATGGAAACACCATATATTTT	CASSYSGQDGNTIYF
TRBV30	TRBD2	.	TRBJ2-7	TGTGCCTGGGGACACGAGCGGGAAGGGCAGTACTTC	CAWGHEREGQYF
TRBV7-3	TRBD2	.	TRBJ2-7	TGTGCCAGCAGCTTAGGAGCGGGAGGGCCATACGAGCAGTACTTC	CASSLGAGGPYEQYF